Listed here are 18 T cell receptor beta chains from one sample, sequenced in a study of blood T cell repertoires in COVID-19. Clones were read by immunoSEQ multiplex PCR, and TCRdb kept only the in-frame ones, dropping some. Of approximately 88,000 clones listed, roughly 87% are singletons. The specimen sequenced was peripheral blood. The receptor source for this set is a male donor with acute or convalescent COVID-19.

This clone was observed a few times. This chain connects TRBV12-5 to TRBJ2-1, with 8 bases matching TRBD1. The CDR3 extends over 14 amino acids. Germline values: CDR1 LGHNT, CDR2 FRNRAP. V shed 4 bases and J 5 bases; nucleotides not matched to a gene: 4. CDR3 in amino acids: CASGSRTGNNEQFF. CDR3 DNA sequence: TGTGCTAGTGGTTCGCGGACAGGGAACAATGAGCAGTTCTTC. Using reference TRBV12-5 and TRBJ2-1 for the parts outside the CDR3, the full variable domain is DARVTQTPRHKVTEMGQEVTMRCQPILGHNTVFWYRQTMMQGLELLAYFRNRAPLDDSGMPKDRFSAEMPDATLATLKIQPSEPRDSAVYFCASGSRTGNNEQFFGPGTRLTVL.

The chain links TRBV2 to TRBJ2-1; 8 bases agree with TRBD2. CDR1 SNHLY and CDR2 FYNNEI come from the germline V gene. Trimming at V came to 3 bases and at J to 2 bases, leaving 3 bases not matched to a gene. CDR3 size: 15 residues. DNA for the CDR3: TGTGCCAGCAGTGAGGCGGGGGGCACCTACAATGAGCAGTTCTTC. Its translation is CASSEAGGTYNEQFF.

V is TRBV4-1 and J is TRBJ2-7; D perhaps matches TRBD1 (6 bases). Germline V gene lookup returns CDR1 MGHRA and CDR2 YSYEKL. Trimming removed 1 base from V and 5 bases from J, with 18 bases in between. The CDR3 consists of 16 residues. As DNA, the CDR3 is TGCGCCAGCAGCCAAGCCTCGGGACAAGGTTTTAACGAGCAGTACTTC. Encoded protein: CASSQASGQGFNEQYF.

The chain is built from TRBV6-5 and TRBJ2-5; D is perhaps TRBD1 (6 bases). V shed 9 bases and J shed 3 bases, with 20 bases lying between them. Germline CDR1 reads MNHEY; CDR2 reads SVGAGI. The CDR3 is 15 residues long. CDR3 region: CASCRPGQGKETQYF. The CDR3 nucleotides are TGTGCCAGTTGCCGACCGGGACAAGGAAAAGAGACCCAGTACTTC.

The chain links TRBV7-2 to TRBJ1-4; TRBD1 is a possible D gene (6 bases). This CDR3 is built from 15 residues. CDR1 SGHTA and CDR2 FQGNSA come from the germline V gene. With 2 bases removed from V and 10 bases from J, the gap between germline ends came to 17 bases. The CDR3, as DNA: TGTGCCAGCAGCTTAAAGGCCGGGGGGGGCGGAAAACTGTTTTTT. Translated: CASSLKAGGGGKLFF.

The genes are TRBV3-1 (or the pseudogene TRBV3-2) and TRBJ1-6; TRBD1 is a possible D gene (5 bases). Looked up from germline, CDR1 is LGHDT and CDR2 is YNNKEL (reference sequence). V was trimmed by 4 bases and J by 6 bases, leaving 10 bases between them. CDR3 length: 14 residues. The CDR3 sequence is CASSRLTVNSPLHF. CDR3 DNA: TGTGCCAGCAGCCGCTTGACAGTTAATTCACCCCTCCACTTT.

J is TRBJ2-7 and V is TRBV15; unclear D gene. Germline-derived CDR1 and CDR2 are LNHNV and YYDKDF (reference sequence). CDR3 length: 13 amino acids. V was pared by 5 bases and J by 2 bases, with 10 bases between. The CDR3 protein is CATSRPGPYEQYF. CDR3 coding DNA: TGTGCCACCAGCCGCCCGGGTCCCTACGAGCAGTACTTC.

The chain combines TRBV9 with TRBJ1-3; TRBD1 might be the D (5 bases). Trimming cost V 0 bases and J 3 bases, with 19 bases left between them. CDR3 size: 18 residues. Germline values: CDR1 SGDLS, CDR2 YYNGEE. The CDR3 DNA sequence: TGTGCCAGCAGCGTAGCTACTGGGGGTTTGGGAGGTGGAAACACCATATATTTT. Translating it yields CASSVATGGLGGGNTIYF.

The J gene is TRBJ1-4, the V gene TRBV30, with D possibly matching TRBD1 (5 bases). CDR1 and CDR2 from the germline V gene are GTSNPN and SVGIG (reference sequence). Between the trimmed V and J ends, which lost 2 bases and 2 bases, there was a span of 6 bases. The CDR3 length is 13 residues. CDR3 nucleotide sequence: TGTGCCTGGAGTCGGGGGACTAATGAAAAACTGTTTTTT. This translates into CAWSRGTNEKLFF.

This chain uses TRBV5-4 with TRBJ2-3, with D uncertain. CDR1 is SGHNT, CDR2 YYREEE, per germline (reference sequence). The CDR3 totals 15 residues. V gave up 1 base and J gave up 0 bases, with 9 bases separating them. CDR3 bases: TGTGCCAGCAGCTTGAGTCCTCGGAGCACAGATACGCAGTATTTT. Its translation is CASSLSPRSTDTQYF.

The rearrangement uses TRBV2 and TRBJ2-6, with D possibly TRBD1 on 5 matching bases. Germline V gene lookup returns CDR1 SNHLY and CDR2 FYNNEI. Trimming stripped 4 bases from V and 0 bases from J, with 10 bases between. The CDR3 length is 16 residues. The CDR3 DNA follows: TGTGCCAGCAGTGCCGACAGCTTCTCTGGGGCCAACGTCCTGACTTTC. This gives the protein CASSADSFSGANVLTF.

V gene TRBV5-1 combines with J gene TRBJ2-3; 16 bases map to TRBD2. The V gene's germline CDR1 is SGHRS and CDR2 YFSETQ. The V gene end was trimmed by 0 bases and the J gene end by 7 bases; junction bases not matched to a gene: 2. This CDR3 has 16 amino acids. The CDR3 nucleotides are TGCGCCAGCAGCTTGGAGGGACTAGCGGGGGGGCATACGCAGTATTTT. Its translation is CASSLEGLAGGHTQYF.

The chain has TRBV7-2 and TRBJ1-4; no clear D gene. Trimming took off 6 bases at V and 4 bases at J, with 15 bases between the two ends. Germline V lookup: CDR1 SGHTA, CDR2 FQGNSA. This CDR3 region has 15 residues. The CDR3 loop is CASSWRGQINEKLFF. The CDR3 nucleotides are TGTGCCAGCAGTTGGCGAGGGCAGATTAATGAAAAACTGTTTTTT. The entire variable domain, with the rest obtained from reference TRBV7-2 and TRBJ1-4, is as follows: GAGVSQSPSNKVTEKGKDVELRCDPISGHTALYWYRQSLGQGLEFLIYFQGNSAPDKSGLPSDRFSAERTGGSVSTLTIQRTQQEDSAVYLCASSWRGQINEKLFFGSGTQLSVL.

The chain is built from TRBV9 and TRBJ1-2, with D perhaps matching TRBD1 (6 bases). The germline CDR1 and CDR2 sequences are SGDLS and YYNGEE. The CDR3 consists of 14 residues. The V end was cut by 0 bases, the J end by 8 bases, with 14 bases between. The CDR3 loop is CASSVGQRTGGYTF. For the CDR3, the DNA is TGTGCCAGCAGCGTAGGACAACGAACAGGGGGCTACACCTTC.

The J gene is TRBJ2-3, the V gene TRBV5-1; a possible D gene is TRBD2 (6 bases). V shed 0 bases and J shed 0 bases, with 11 bases lying between them. CDR1 SGHRS and CDR2 YFSETQ come from the germline V gene. The CDR3 has 16 amino acids. The DNA of the CDR3 is TGCGCCAGCAGCTTGGCCCCCCGGGGGAGCACAGATACGCAGTATTTT. It encodes CASSLAPRGSTDTQYF.

This rearrangement joins TRBV28 to TRBJ2-2; TRBD2 might be the D (5 bases). The CDR3 has 14 amino acids. Trimming removed 6 bases from V and 0 bases from J, with 8 bases in between. CDR1 MDHEN and CDR2 SYDVKM come from the germline V gene. CDR3 sequence reads: CASSPGTNTGELFF. CDR3 DNA sequence: TGTGCCAGCAGCCCCGGGACGAACACCGGGGAGCTGTTTTTT.

This sequence joins TRBV9 and TRBJ1-3, with D perhaps TRBD1 (5 bases). This CDR3 has 16 amino acids. V lost 2 bases and J lost 2, with 14 bases in between. Germline V gives CDR1 SGDLS, CDR2 YYNGEE. The chain's CDR3 is CASSVTGPEAGNTIYF. The DNA of the CDR3 is TGTGCCAGCAGCGTCACAGGCCCCGAGGCTGGAAACACCATATATTTT.

The chain joins TRBV6-5 to TRBJ2-3; TRBD1 matches 7 bases. In germline, CDR1 is MNHEY, CDR2 SVGAGI. The CDR3 runs 15 residues. V was pared by 6 bases and J by 0 bases, with 6 bases of the junction left unmatched. In nucleotides, the CDR3 is TGTGCCAGCAGCCGGACAGGAATTAGCACAGATACGCAGTATTTT. Translation: CASSRTGISTDTQYF.